This T cell receptor (beta chain) came from a study of T cells after yellow fever vaccination (dated by TCRdb to about 2019). A note on the overall study: Libraries from fractions with low cell numbers were prepared with the SMART-Seq v4 Ultra Low Input RNA kit. To track T-cell clones before and after primary and booster YFV17D yellow fever vaccination, bulk TCR alpha and beta repertoires were sequenced longitudinally. Two healthy male donors, one aged 18 to 30 and one aged 30 to 40 years, made up the cohort. Bulk PBMC replicates and cell subsets were isolated from blood drawn at multiple timepoints before and after both primary and secondary immunization. Summary of the overall study and its limitations: After the booster, most of the clones that had expanded following primary vaccination were detected again (approximately 95% of CD4 and more than 85% of CD8), which suggests that memory was broadly maintained. Computational filtering was required because FACS-sorted repertoires could contain abundant contaminating clonotypes from the bulk population. Because only a couple of donors were included in the study, the extent to which the findings can be generalized is limited. A small share of clonotypes occurred in both CD4 and CD8 compartments, likely arising from convergent recombination. The secondary T-cell response was found to be weaker but faster than the primary response, with a peak reached on day 5 rather than on day 15.

TCR cDNA was synthesized by 5'RACE template switching, through which a universal primer site and unique molecular identifiers were introduced. cDNA synthesis was primed from both the TCR alpha and TCR beta constant segments. Two PCR steps were used to amplify libraries, with sample barcodes and sequencing adapters being added in the second step. Sequencing of the libraries was done on either Illumina HiSeq 2500 (2x100 bp) or NovaSeq (2x150 bp). As for the authors' bioinformatics: MIGEC was used to demultiplex reads and collapse the reads into UMI consensus sequences, and MiXCR was used for V(D)J alignment. Clonotypes responding to the vaccine were identified with edgeR on replicate PBMC samples, with the criteria of FDR below 0.01 and a log2 fold change above 5 up to day 15. CD4 or CD8 identity was assigned to each bulk clonotype according to whether the clonotype was present at higher abundance in the sequenced CD4 repertoire or the sequenced CD8 repertoire. TCRdb trimmed the raw reads at Q25, called clones with MiXCR and kept productive beta chains. Every entry covers one CDR3 protein and lists the most common genes and DNA from its rows. TCRdb's processing, not the study's, gives the V and J calls here. The table for this sample lists some 390,000 distinct CDR3 sequences; around 6.4% of them were counted only once. The top ten clonotypes cover 15% of the sample.

The germline V gene specifies SQVTM as CDR1 and ANQGSEA as CDR2. The CDR3 runs 12 amino acids, cysteine and phenylalanine included. The entry retains the CDR3 DNA only, 36 bases that are in frame from base 1. This clonotype was recorded once. It lacks a known antigen. At one boundary the junction diverges from the germline segment, which might be a read error. The treatment or condition label here, explained by the study, means: live attenuated yellow fever vaccine strain. At each blood-draw timepoint, two biological replicates of bulk PBMCs were collected. PBMCs were isolated from peripheral blood using a standard Ficoll-Paque protocol. RNA was extracted with TriZol from bulk PBMCs, CD4 and CD8 fractions, and dextramer-positive and dextramer-negative fractions.

This receptor was obtained from a man aged 25-45 years who received the YFV17D yellow fever vaccine. This specimen was PBMCs, taken 5 days after the yellow fever booster vaccination. The chain is assembled from TRBV29-1 and TRBJ2-2; TRBD2 could be the D gene, as 5 bases match. The DNA is as follows: TGCAGCGTTGAAGATAACACCGGGGAGCAGTTTTTT. This encodes CSVEDNTGEQFF.